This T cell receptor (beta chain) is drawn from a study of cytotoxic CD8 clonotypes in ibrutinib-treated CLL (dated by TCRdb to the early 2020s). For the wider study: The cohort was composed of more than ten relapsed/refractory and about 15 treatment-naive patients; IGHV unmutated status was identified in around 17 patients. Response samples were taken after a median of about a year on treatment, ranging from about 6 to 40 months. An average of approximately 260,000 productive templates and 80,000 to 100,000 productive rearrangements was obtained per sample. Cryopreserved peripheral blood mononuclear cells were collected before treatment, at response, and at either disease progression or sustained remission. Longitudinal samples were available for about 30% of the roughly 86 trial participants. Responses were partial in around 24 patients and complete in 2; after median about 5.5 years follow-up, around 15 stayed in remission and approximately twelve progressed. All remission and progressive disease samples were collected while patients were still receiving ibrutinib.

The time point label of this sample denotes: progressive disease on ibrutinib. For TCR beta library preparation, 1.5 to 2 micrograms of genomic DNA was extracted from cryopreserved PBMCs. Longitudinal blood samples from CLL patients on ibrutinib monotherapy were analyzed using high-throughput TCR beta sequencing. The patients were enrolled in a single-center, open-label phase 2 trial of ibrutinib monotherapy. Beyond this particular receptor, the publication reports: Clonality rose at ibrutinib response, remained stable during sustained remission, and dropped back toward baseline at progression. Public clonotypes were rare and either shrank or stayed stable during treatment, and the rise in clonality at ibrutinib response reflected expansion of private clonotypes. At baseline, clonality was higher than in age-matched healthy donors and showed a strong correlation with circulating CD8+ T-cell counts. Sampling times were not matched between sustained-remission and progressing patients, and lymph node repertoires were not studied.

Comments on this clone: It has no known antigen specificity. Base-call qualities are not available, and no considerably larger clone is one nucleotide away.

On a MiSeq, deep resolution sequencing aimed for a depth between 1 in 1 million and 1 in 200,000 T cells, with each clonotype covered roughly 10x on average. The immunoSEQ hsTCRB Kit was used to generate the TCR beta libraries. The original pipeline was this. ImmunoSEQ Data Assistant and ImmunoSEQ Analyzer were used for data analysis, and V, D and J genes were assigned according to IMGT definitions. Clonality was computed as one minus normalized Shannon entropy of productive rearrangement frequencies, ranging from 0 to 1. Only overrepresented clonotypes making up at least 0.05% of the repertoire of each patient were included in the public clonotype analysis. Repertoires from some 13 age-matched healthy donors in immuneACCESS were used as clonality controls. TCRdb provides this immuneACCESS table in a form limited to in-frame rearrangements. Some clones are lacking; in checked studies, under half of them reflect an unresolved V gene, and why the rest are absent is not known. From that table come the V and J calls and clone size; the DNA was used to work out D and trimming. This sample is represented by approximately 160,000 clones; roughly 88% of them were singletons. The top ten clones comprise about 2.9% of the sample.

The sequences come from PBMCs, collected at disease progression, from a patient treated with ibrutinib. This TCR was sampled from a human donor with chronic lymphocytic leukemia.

This receptor has the CDR3 CASRRASGTDTQYF. The DNA is TGCGCCAGCAGGAGGGCTAGCGGGACAGATACGCAGTATTTT. Recombination joined TRBV4-1 with TRBJ2-3, with TRBD2 matching 8 junction bases. CDR1 MGHRA and CDR2 YSYEKL were looked up in the germline V gene. Trimmed from V: 6 bases; trimmed from J: 3 bases; junction bases lacking a gene match: 5. Reading from cysteine to phenylalanine, the CDR3 counts 14 amino acids. Only CDR3 DNA is held: 42 bases, read in frame from base 1.